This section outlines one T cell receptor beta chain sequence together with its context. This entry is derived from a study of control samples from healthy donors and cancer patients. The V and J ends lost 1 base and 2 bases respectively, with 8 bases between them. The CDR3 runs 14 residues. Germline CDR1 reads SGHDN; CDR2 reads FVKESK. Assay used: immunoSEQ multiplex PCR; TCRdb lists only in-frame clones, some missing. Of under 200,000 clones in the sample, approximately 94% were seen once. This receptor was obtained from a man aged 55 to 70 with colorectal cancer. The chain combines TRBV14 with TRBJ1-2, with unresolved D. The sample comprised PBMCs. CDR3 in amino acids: CASSQVIRNYGYTF. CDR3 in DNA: TGTGCCAGCAGCCAAGTAATCCGAAACTATGGCTACACCTTC.